This T cell receptor (beta chain) was observed in a study of T cell repertoires in cytomegalovirus infection. On this clonotype itself: Its target is unknown.

TCRdb ran MiXCR on the reads and lists one entry per CDR3 protein. The table lists hundreds of thousands of distinct CDR3 sequences, around 30% of them singletons, with roughly 18% in the top ten. Notes on the study in general: Dominating the ex vivo response were HLA-C-restricted CMV-specific TCR beta clonotypes.

The CDR3 contains 14 residues. V shed 1 base and J shed 4 bases, with 10 bases lying between them. Germline V CDR1 and CDR2: MGHRA, YSYEKL. This sequence was found in a human donor in good health (CMV status not recorded). Some clones in this sample may be carry-over from other donors' samples. The sample in question was cultured PBMCs, obtained from culture after CMV antigen stimulation. This rearrangement joins TRBV4-1 to TRBJ1-1; weak D call: TRBD1 (5 bases). The CDR3 DNA reads as TGCGCCAGCAGCCAAGTTACTGGGACCACTGAAGCTTTCTTT. This encodes CASSQVTGTTEAFF.